The source of this TCR beta chain is a study of T-cell reconstitution after alpha-beta-depleted transplantation in children. Study-level results: Several patients had high TCRbeta diversity at day 60; it came from surviving recipient T cells and thymic progenitors. T-cell counts and diversity at one year following transplant were attributed mainly to newly produced T cells. Expanded graft clones numbering several hundred reportedly gave rise to alpha-beta T cells about two months after transplant.

V lost 1 base, J lost 6 bases, and 17 bases lay in between. The V gene's germline CDR1 is SGHKS and CDR2 YYEKEE (reference sequence). This CDR3 is 16 amino acids long. Many counts were recorded for this clonotype. Its antigen is currently unknown. Researchers prepared the TCRbeta library using unique molecular identifiers, the study reports. TCRdb used MiXCR to reprocess the PCR reads, holding one entry per CDR3 protein. There are around 100,000 distinct CDR3 sequences in the sample; 7% to 8% occur only once, and roughly 15% lies in the top ten. Sequences were derived from PBMCs, sampled before TCRalphabeta/CD19-depleted stem cell transplant. The J gene is TRBJ1-5, the V gene TRBV5-5, with TRBD1 as a possible D gene (6 bases). The TCR was taken from a boy aged 2 to 10 with acute lymphoblastic leukemia, due to receive a stem cell transplant. In nucleotides, the CDR3 is TGTGCCAGCAGCTTGCTTCCAGGGGCGCAAGGTCAGCCCCAGCATTTT. Protein sequence: CASSLLPGAQGQPQHF. The full variable domain, completed using reference TRBV5-5 and TRBJ1-5, is DAGVTQSPTHLIKTRGQQVTLRCSPISGHKSVSWYQQVLGQGPQFIFQYYEKEERGRGNFPDRFSARQFPNYSSELNVNALLLGDSALYLCASSLLPGAQGQPQHFGDGTRLSIL.